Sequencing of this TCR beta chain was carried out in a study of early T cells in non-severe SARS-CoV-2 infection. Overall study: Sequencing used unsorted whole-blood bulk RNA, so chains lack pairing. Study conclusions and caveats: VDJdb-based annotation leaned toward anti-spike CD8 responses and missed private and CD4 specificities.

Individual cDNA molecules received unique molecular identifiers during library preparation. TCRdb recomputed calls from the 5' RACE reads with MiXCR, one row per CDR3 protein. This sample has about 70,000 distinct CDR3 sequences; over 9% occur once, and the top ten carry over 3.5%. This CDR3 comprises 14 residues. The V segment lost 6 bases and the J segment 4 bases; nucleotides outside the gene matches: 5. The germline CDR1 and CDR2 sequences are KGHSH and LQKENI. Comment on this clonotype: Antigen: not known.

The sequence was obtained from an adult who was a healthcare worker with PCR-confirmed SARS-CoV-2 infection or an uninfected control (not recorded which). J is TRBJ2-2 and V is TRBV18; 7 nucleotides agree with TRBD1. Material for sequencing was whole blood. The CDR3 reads CASSFRQGTGELFF. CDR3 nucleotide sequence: TGTGCCAGCTCTTTTCGACAGGGCACCGGGGAGCTGTTTTTT. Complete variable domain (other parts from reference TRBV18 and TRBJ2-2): NAGVMQNPRHLVRRRGQEARLRCSPMKGHSHVYWYRQLPEEGLKFMVYLQKENIIDESGMPKERFSAEFPKEGPSILRIQQVVRGDSAAYFCASSFRQGTGELFFGEGSRLTVL.